This TCR beta chain derives from a study of T cells after yellow fever vaccination. This clonotype was recorded a few times. Germline loops: CDR1 MNHEY, CDR2 SVGEGT. V trimming: 8 bases; J trimming: 7 bases; junction bases outside the gene matches: 11. This CDR3 spans 16 amino acids. Each CDR3 protein is one row after TCRdb ran MiXCR on the 5' RACE reads. The table includes under 300,000 distinct CDR3 sequences, about 7% detected once. The V gene is TRBV6-2 or TRBV6-3, the J gene TRBJ2-1; 13 nucleotides agree with TRBD2. This TCR was recovered from a young man who received the YFV17D yellow fever vaccine. Sample: CD4+ T cells sorted from PBMCs, taken 15 days after the yellow fever booster vaccination. DNA of the CDR3: TGTGCCAGCCAAATCCGGACTAGCGGGAGTACGAATGAGCAGTTCTTC. Translation: CASQIRTSGSTNEQFF.